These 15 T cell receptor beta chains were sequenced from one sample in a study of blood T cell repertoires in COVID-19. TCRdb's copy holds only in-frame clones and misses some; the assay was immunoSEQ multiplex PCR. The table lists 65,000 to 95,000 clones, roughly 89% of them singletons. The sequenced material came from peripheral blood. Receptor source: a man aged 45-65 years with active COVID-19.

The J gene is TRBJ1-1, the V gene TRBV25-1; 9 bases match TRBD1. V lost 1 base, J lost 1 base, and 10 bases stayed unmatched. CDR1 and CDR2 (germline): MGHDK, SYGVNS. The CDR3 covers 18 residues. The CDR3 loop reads CASSEFRGGTGRNTEAFF. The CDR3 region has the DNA TGTGCCAGCAGTGAATTTAGGGGAGGGACAGGGAGGAACACTGAAGCTTTCTTT.

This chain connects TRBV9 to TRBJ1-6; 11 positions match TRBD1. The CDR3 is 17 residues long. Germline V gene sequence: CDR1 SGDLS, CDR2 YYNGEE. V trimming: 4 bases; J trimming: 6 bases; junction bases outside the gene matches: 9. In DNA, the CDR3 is TGTGCCAGCAGCAGGACAGGGGGCGTAGGGCTTAATTCACCCCTCCACTTT. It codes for CASSRTGGVGLNSPLHF.

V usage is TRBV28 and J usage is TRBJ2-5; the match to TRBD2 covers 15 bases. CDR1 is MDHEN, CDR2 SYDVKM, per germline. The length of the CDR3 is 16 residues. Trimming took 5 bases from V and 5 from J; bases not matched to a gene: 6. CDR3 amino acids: CASSPRTSGRGETQYF. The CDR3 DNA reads TGTGCCAGCAGTCCTCGGACTAGCGGGAGGGGGGAGACCCAGTACTTC.

CDR3 in amino acids: CASSEHQRERVNEQFF. Written as DNA, the CDR3 is TGTGCCAGCAGCGAGCACCAGCGGGAGAGGGTTAATGAGCAGTTCTTC. This chain uses TRBV9 with TRBJ2-1; the match to TRBD2 covers 8 bases. The CDR3 spans 16 residues. V gave up 3 bases and J gave up 7 bases; unmatched junction bases: 12. The germline V gene has CDR1 SGDLS and CDR2 YYNGEE. Combining the CDR3 with reference TRBV9 and TRBJ2-1 gives the whole variable domain DSGVTQTPKHLITATGQRVTLRCSPRSGDLSVYWYQQSLDQGLQFLIQYYNGEERAKGNILERFSAQQFPDLHSELNLSSLELGDSALYFCASSEHQRERVNEQFFGPGTRLTVL.

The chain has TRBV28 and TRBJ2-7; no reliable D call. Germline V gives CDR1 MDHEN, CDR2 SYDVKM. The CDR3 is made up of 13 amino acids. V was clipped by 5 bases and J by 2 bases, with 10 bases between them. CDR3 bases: TGTGCCAGCAGTAACAGAGTTCCCTACGAGCAGTACTTC. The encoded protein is CASSNRVPYEQYF. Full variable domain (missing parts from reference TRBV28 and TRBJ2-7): DVKVTQSSRYLVKRTGEKVFLECVQDMDHENMFWYRQDPGLGLRLIYFSYDVKMKEKGDIPEGYSVSREKKERFSLILESASTNQTSMYLCASSNRVPYEQYFGPGTRLTVT.

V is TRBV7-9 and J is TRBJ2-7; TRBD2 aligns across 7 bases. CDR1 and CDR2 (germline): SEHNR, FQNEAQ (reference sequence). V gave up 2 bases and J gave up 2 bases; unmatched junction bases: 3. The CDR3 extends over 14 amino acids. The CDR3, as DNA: TGTGCCAGCAGCTTATGGGAGGGTCCCTACGAGCAGTACTTC. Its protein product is CASSLWEGPYEQYF.

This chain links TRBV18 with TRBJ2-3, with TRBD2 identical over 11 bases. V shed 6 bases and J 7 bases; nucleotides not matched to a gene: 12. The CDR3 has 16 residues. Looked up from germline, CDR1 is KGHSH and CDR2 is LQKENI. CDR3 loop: CASSPSGTSGGNTQYF. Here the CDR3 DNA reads TGTGCCAGCTCCCCGTCCGGGACTAGCGGAGGAAATACGCAGTATTTT.

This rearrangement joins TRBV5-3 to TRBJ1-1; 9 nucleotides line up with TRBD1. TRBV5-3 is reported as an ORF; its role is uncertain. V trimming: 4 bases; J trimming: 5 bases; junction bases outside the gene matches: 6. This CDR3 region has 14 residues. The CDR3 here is CARSSLQGATEAFF. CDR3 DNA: TGTGCCAGAAGCAGTTTACAGGGGGCGACTGAAGCTTTCTTT.

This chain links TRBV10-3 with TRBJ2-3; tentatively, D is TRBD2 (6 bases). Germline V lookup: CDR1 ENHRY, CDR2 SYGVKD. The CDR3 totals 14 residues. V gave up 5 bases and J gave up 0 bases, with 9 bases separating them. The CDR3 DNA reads TGTGCCATCAGTACCGGGACTAGCACAGATACGCAGTATTTT. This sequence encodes CAISTGTSTDTQYF.

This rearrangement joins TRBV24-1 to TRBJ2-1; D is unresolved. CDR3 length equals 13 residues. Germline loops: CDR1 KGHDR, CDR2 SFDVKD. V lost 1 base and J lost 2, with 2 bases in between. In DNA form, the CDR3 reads TGTGCCACCAGTGATTTCACCTACAATGAGCAGTTCTTC. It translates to CATSDFTYNEQFF.

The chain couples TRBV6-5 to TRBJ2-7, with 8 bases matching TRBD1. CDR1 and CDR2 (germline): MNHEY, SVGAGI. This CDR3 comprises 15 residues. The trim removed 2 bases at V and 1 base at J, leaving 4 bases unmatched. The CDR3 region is CASSYAGQESYEQYF. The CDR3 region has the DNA TGTGCCAGCAGTTACGCGGGACAGGAGTCCTACGAGCAGTACTTC.

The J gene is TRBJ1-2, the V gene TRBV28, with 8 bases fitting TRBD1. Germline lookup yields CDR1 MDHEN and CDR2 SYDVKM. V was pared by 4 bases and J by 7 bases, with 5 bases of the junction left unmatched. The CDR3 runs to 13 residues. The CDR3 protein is CASSYGTGGGYTF. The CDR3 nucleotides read TGTGCCAGCAGTTATGGGACAGGTGGTGGCTACACCTTC.

The CDR3 DNA follows: TGTGCCAGCTCACCCCTTGGGCTACTAGCGTTGAGCACAGATACGCAGTATTTT. Its translation: CASSPLGLLALSTDTQYF. This rearrangement joins TRBV18 to TRBJ2-3; 7 bases are shared with TRBD2. This CDR3 spans 18 amino acids. Germline V gene data show CDR1 as KGHSH and CDR2 as LQKENI. V was clipped by 3 bases and J by 0 bases; unmatched bases: 12.

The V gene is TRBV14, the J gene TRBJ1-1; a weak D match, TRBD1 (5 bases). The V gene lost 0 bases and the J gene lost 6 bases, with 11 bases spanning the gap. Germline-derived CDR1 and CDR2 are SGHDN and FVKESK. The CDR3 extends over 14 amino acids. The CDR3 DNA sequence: TGTGCCAGCAGCCAAGAGTGGGGCCTACCTGAAGCTTTCTTT. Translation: CASSQEWGLPEAFF. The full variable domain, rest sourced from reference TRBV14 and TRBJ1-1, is EAGVTQFPSHSVIEKGQTVTLRCDPISGHDNLYWYRRVMGKEIKFLLHFVKESKQDESGMPNNRFLAERTGGTYSTLKVQPAELEDSGVYFCASSQEWGLPEAFFGQGTRLTVV.

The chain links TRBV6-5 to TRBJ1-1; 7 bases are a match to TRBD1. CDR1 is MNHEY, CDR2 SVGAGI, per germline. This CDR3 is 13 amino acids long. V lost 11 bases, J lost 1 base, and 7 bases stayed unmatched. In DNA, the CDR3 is TGTGCCGGCCGGACAGGACCGAACACTGAAGCTTTCTTT. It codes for CAGRTGPNTEAFF.